The 10 T cell receptor beta chains reported below all come from one sample, sequenced in a study of blood T cell repertoires in COVID-19. Using immunoSEQ multiplex PCR, the repertoire was profiled, and TCRdb retains in-frame clones only, with some absent. The table lists around 330,000 clones, about nine tenths of them singletons. The sequenced sample was PBMCs or T cells enriched from blood (not recorded which). The receptors originated from a man aged 55 to 70 who had recovered from COVID-19.

This chain connects TRBV19 to TRBJ1-5, with 7 bases aligning to TRBD1. J lost 7 bases, V lost 6 bases, and 12 bases had no gene match. The CDR3 is 15 amino acids. Germline loops: CDR1 LNHDA, CDR2 SQIVND (reference sequence). CDR3 region: CASRPDRAGHQPQHF. CDR3 sequence (DNA): TGTGCCAGTAGACCAGACAGGGCCGGGCACCAGCCCCAGCATTTT.

The chain employs TRBV28 and TRBJ2-7; no reliable D call. CDR3 size: 15 residues. Germline V gene sequence: CDR1 MDHEN, CDR2 SYDVKM. The V end was cut by 5 bases, the J end by 0 bases, with 14 bases between. The DNA of the CDR3 is TGTGCCAGCAGTGAACGACCGAGGAGCTCCTACGAGCAGTACTTC. Its protein is CASSERPRSSYEQYF.

This chain connects TRBV6-5 to TRBJ2-7; the D is unclear. V dropped 4 bases and J dropped 6 bases, with 10 bases sitting between them. Per the germline V gene, CDR1 is MNHEY and CDR2 is SVGAGI. The CDR3 is 12 residues long. Written as DNA, the CDR3 is TGTGCCAGCAGTTTCCCTCTAAGCGAGCAGTACTTC. As protein: CASSFPLSEQYF.

This chain links TRBV6-5 with TRBJ1-2; TRBD1 agrees at 8 bases. CDR1 and CDR2 from the germline V gene are MNHEY and SVGAGI. The ends lost 10 bases at V and 7 bases at J; junction bases unmatched: 8. The CDR3 loop spans 12 amino acids. The CDR3 DNA reads as TGTGCCATTGGGGACAGGCTGATTGGCTACACCTTC. This gives the protein CAIGDRLIGYTF.

This clone was seen just once. The rearrangement uses TRBV2 and TRBJ1-4; the D is unclear. CDR1 SNHLY and CDR2 FYNNEI come from the germline V gene. V was shortened by 7 bases and J by 8 bases, with 11 bases between the two germline ends. The CDR3 length is 12 residues. The CDR3 here is CASTGGREKLFF. DNA for the CDR3: TGTGCCAGCACCGGAGGAAGGGAAAAACTGTTTTTT.

Turning to this clone: Within the sample, other DNA sequences also encode this same CDR3. The rearrangement uses TRBV18 and TRBJ1-2; D gene unclear. The V gene lost 3 bases and the J gene lost 0 bases, with 5 bases spanning the gap. Per germline, CDR1 KGHSH and CDR2 LQKENI. The CDR3 is 13 amino acids. The CDR3 reads CASSPDSNYGYTF. The DNA of the CDR3 is TGTGCCAGCTCACCTGACTCTAACTATGGCTACACCTTC.

The CDR3 DNA follows: TGTGCCAGCAGTTTACAAAGGACAGGGGGTGGGGGCTACACCTTC. Translated: CASSLQRTGGGGYTF. This chain connects TRBV27 to TRBJ1-2; 10 bases fit TRBD1. With V trimmed by 2 bases and J by 8 bases, 8 bases remained unmatched. CDR3 length equals 15 residues. The germline gives CDR1 MNHEY, CDR2 SMNVEV (reference sequence).

The chain links TRBV5-1 to TRBJ2-1; 8 positions match TRBD2. The V gene end was trimmed by 7 bases and the J gene end by 3 bases; junction bases not matched to a gene: 9. This CDR3 contains 15 residues. In germline, CDR1 is SGHRS, CDR2 YFSETQ. This CDR3 reads CASLDPGGNYNEQFF. As DNA, the CDR3 is TGCGCCAGCCTAGACCCGGGGGGGAACTACAATGAGCAGTTCTTC.

V and J are TRBV5-4 and TRBJ1-5; 8 positions agree with TRBD1. Germline V lookup: CDR1 SGHNT, CDR2 YYREEE (reference sequence). J lost 4 bases, V lost 1 base, and 7 bases had no gene match. This CDR3 region has 16 residues. CDR3 DNA sequence: TGTGCCAGCAGCTTGCAGGGGGCGCATACAAATCAGCCCCAGCATTTT. Encoded protein: CASSLQGAHTNQPQHF.

The chain carries TRBV3-1 (or the pseudogene TRBV3-2) and TRBJ2-5; D unresolved. Germline CDR1 reads LGHDT; CDR2 reads YNNKEL (reference sequence). V gave up 1 base and J gave up 6 bases, with 6 bases separating them. The length of the CDR3 is 12 residues. CDR3 region: CASSQVEKTQYF. CDR3 coding DNA: TGTGCCAGCAGCCAAGTTGAGAAGACCCAGTACTTC.